This TCR beta chain was obtained from a study of OX40 agonist ivuxolimab in advanced cancers. Study findings and constraints: What antigens the expanded peripheral T cells recognized was never established.

This clone was counted a single time. Its specificity is not known. Using immunoSEQ multiplex PCR, the repertoire was profiled, and TCRdb retains in-frame clones only, with some absent. The sample contains over 75,000 clones, about 89% of which appear only once. The CDR3 has 15 residues. Trimming took off 4 bases at V and 0 bases at J, with 10 bases between the two ends. Germline lookup yields CDR1 LNHDA and CDR2 SQIVND (reference sequence). The rearrangement uses TRBV19 and TRBJ2-1; possible D gene TRBD2, 5 bases. This sample comprised CD4+ or CD8+ T cells sorted from blood, obtained in a trial of the OX40 agonist ivuxolimab. The clonotype was recovered from an adult with an advanced solid tumor such as melanoma, head and neck, liver or kidney cancer. CDR3 amino acids: CASSSLGSSYNEQFF. The CDR3 DNA follows: TGTGCCAGTAGTAGCCTAGGGAGCTCCTACAATGAGCAGTTCTTC.